Below, 7 T cell receptor beta chains from the same sample are listed, as sequenced in a study of human thymus T cells. The data were produced by immunoSEQ multiplex PCR, yet TCRdb's version contains in-frame clones alone and is incomplete. The sample carries about 78,000 clones, roughly 96% recorded once. Corrective heart surgery yielded resections, and these provided the thymus tissue. Sequenced input: thymus tissue. The receptors originated from a boy in the first two years of life with a congenital heart defect but otherwise immunologically healthy.

The chain couples TRBV6-1 to TRBJ2-7; TRBD1 agrees at 11 bases. CDR3 length: 17 residues. Germline-derived CDR1 and CDR2 are MNHNS and SASEGT. J lost 0 bases, V lost 2 bases, and 6 bases had no gene match. The CDR3 spells CASSELMGQGGSYEQYF. The CDR3 bases are TGTGCCAGCAGTGAACTAATGGGACAGGGGGGCTCCTACGAGCAGTACTTC.

The chain links TRBV19 to TRBJ1-1, with D tentatively TRBD1 (6 bases). With 6 bases removed from V and 6 bases from J, the gap between germline ends came to 11 bases. Germline V CDR1 and CDR2: LNHDA, SQIVND (reference sequence). The CDR3 length is 12 residues. CDR3 sequence: CASSREGAEAFF. CDR3 bases: TGTGCCAGTAGCCGGGAGGGGGCTGAAGCTTTCTTT.

V usage is TRBV25-1 and J usage is TRBJ1-6; D is ambiguous. With 6 bases removed from V and 4 bases from J, the gap between germline ends came to 13 bases. The CDR3 spans 15 residues. In germline, CDR1 is MGHDK, CDR2 SYGVNS. The CDR3 DNA is TGTGCCAGCAGGGGTCTCCATACTTATAATTCACCCCTCCACTTT. Amino acids: CASRGLHTYNSPLHF.

The J gene is TRBJ2-5, the V gene TRBV29-1; D assignment may be TRBD1 or TRBD2 (6 bases each). The CDR3 spans 14 residues. The germline CDR1 and CDR2 sequences are SQVTM and ANQGSEA. V was trimmed by 6 bases and J by 2 bases, leaving 16 bases between them. CDR3 DNA sequence: TGCAGCGTCCTTAGGGGGAGGATTCAAGAGACCCAGTACTTC. Translation: CSVLRGRIQETQYF.

This chain connects TRBV28 to TRBJ2-7; unclear D gene. There are 15 residues in the CDR3. Germline V gene sequence: CDR1 MDHEN, CDR2 SYDVKM. V was trimmed by 6 bases and J by 2 bases, leaving 17 bases between them. The CDR3: CASSFSGPRTYEQYF. The CDR3 nucleotides read TGTGCCAGCAGCTTCTCAGGCCCTCGAACCTACGAGCAGTACTTC.

The chain has TRBV5-5 and TRBJ2-7; TRBD2 agrees at 9 bases. Unmatched junction bases numbered 6, after V lost 4 bases and J lost 1 base. The CDR3 totals 15 residues. CDR1 is SGHKS, CDR2 YYEKEE, per germline (reference sequence). CDR3 DNA sequence: TGTGCCAGCAGCCGCTACAGCGGGGGGTCCTACGAGCAGTACTTC. This sequence encodes CASSRYSGGSYEQYF.

This chain joins TRBV5-1 and TRBJ2-7; the match to TRBD1 covers 9 bases. The germline V gene has CDR1 SGHRS and CDR2 YFSETQ. The V gene end was trimmed by 0 bases and the J gene end by 5 bases; junction bases not matched to a gene: 6. The CDR3 length is 15 residues. The CDR3 sequence: CASSLAGTGRHEQYF. CDR3 in DNA: TGCGCCAGCAGCTTGGCCGGGACAGGGAGACACGAGCAGTACTTC.